The 26 T cell receptor beta chains below all came from one sample that was sequenced in a study of blood T cell repertoires in COVID-19. Method: immunoSEQ multiplex PCR; TCRdb's copy keeps in-frame clones and lacks some. The table includes 65,000 to 90,000 clones, approximately 86% detected once. The sample was peripheral blood. The source is a woman older than 75 with acute or convalescent COVID-19.

The V call is TRBV15, the J call TRBJ2-5; 7 positions agree with TRBD1. The CDR3 length is 14 residues. Germline assignment: CDR1 LNHNV and CDR2 YYDKDF (reference sequence). The V and J ends lost 9 bases and 2 bases, in that order; junction bases with no gene match: 9. The CDR3 DNA is TGTGCCACTACTCCGGGACAGCCTCAAGAGACCCAGTACTTC. Encoded protein: CATTPGQPQETQYF.

The chain combines TRBV5-6 with TRBJ2-7; maybe TRBD1 (5 bases). CDR1 SGHDT and CDR2 YYEEEE come from the germline V gene. V was pared by 4 bases and J by 0 bases, with 8 bases between. The CDR3 length is 13 residues. The CDR3 loop is CASSTDISYEQYF. The DNA of the CDR3 is TGTGCCAGCAGCACGGACATCTCCTACGAGCAGTACTTC.

A single count supports this clone. A read error may account for a junction end that differs from germline. The CDR3 spells CASSLAPQGGKGYNSPLHF. The CDR3 bases are TGTGCCAGCAGCCTAGCTCCTCAGGGGGGCAAGGGTTATAATTCACCCCTCCACTTT. The chain has TRBV7-2 and TRBJ1-6; 7 nucleotides agree with TRBD1. This CDR3 has 19 residues. Looked up from germline, CDR1 is SGHTA and CDR2 is FQGNSA.

The chain couples TRBV25-1 to TRBJ1-1; possible D gene TRBD1, 6 bases. V gave up 3 bases and J gave up 6 bases, with 11 bases separating them. Per the germline V gene, CDR1 is MGHDK and CDR2 is SYGVNS. The CDR3 loop spans 13 amino acids. As DNA, the CDR3 is TGTGCCAGCAGTGATATAGGGGGATCTGAAGCTTTCTTT. Protein product: CASSDIGGSEAFF.

This clone appeared a single time. Germline and junction disagree at one end, which may indicate a read error. This chain links TRBV6-1 with TRBJ2-1; the match to TRBD2 covers 11 bases. Germline values: CDR1 MNHNS, CDR2 SASEGT. The CDR3 sequence is 15 residues long. The CDR3 loop is CASSQASGRTNEQFF. The DNA of the CDR3 is TGTGCCAGCAGTCAAGCTAGCGGGAGGACAAATGAGCAGTTCTTC.

The chain uses TRBV24-1 and TRBJ2-3; perhaps TRBD2 as D (6 bases). The CDR3 is 14 amino acids. Trimming removed 4 bases at V and 0 bases at J, with 7 bases between. In germline, CDR1 is KGHDR, CDR2 SFDVKD. CDR3 nucleotides: TGTGCCACCAGTGAGCGGGACAGCACAGATACGCAGTATTTT. Protein: CATSERDSTDTQYF.

This chain joins TRBV13 and TRBJ2-7; TRBD2 might be the D (6 bases). Trimming removed 0 bases from V and 1 base from J, with 13 bases in between. The germline gives CDR1 PRHDT, CDR2 FYEKMQ (reference sequence). This CDR3 spans 16 amino acids. CDR3 coding DNA: TGTGCCAGCAGCTTAGGCCATAGCGGAGGGTCCTACGAGCAGTACTTC. As protein: CASSLGHSGGSYEQYF.

The J gene is TRBJ2-3, the V gene TRBV29-1; D not certain. The V end was cut by 4 bases, the J end by 1 base, with 6 bases between. In germline, CDR1 is SQVTM, CDR2 ANQGSEA. The CDR3 consists of 12 residues. CDR3 DNA sequence: TGCAGCGTTGTGAGCGGCACAGATACGCAGTATTTT. Protein product: CSVVSGTDTQYF.

The J gene is TRBJ2-2, the V gene TRBV18, with 9 nucleotides matching TRBD1. CDR1 is KGHSH, CDR2 LQKENI, per germline. The CDR3 covers 18 residues. With 0 bases clipped from V and 0 bases from J, the junction kept 5 bases outside the gene matches. In DNA form, the CDR3 reads TGTGCCAGCTCACCACCCCGGACAGGGGTTACGAACACCGGGGAGCTGTTTTTT. It encodes CASSPPRTGVTNTGELFF.

This clone was counted once. The chain links TRBV9 to TRBJ1-3; D gene ambiguous. The CDR3 extends over 15 amino acids. Germline loops: CDR1 SGDLS, CDR2 YYNGEE. V lost 0 bases and J 0 bases, leaving 7 bases between the germline ends. CDR3 protein: CASSVGAVSGNTIYF. The CDR3 DNA sequence: TGTGCCAGCAGCGTAGGGGCAGTCTCTGGAAACACCATATATTTT.

The chain carries TRBV18 and TRBJ2-7; unclear D gene. The germline gives CDR1 KGHSH, CDR2 LQKENI. Between the trimmed V and J ends, which lost 2 bases and 5 bases, there was a span of 10 bases. CDR3 length: 13 residues. CDR3 in amino acids: CASSPGPPDEQYF. The CDR3 DNA sequence: TGTGCCAGCTCACCAGGTCCCCCAGACGAGCAGTACTTC. Full variable domain (remainder filled in from reference TRBV18 and TRBJ2-7): NAGVMQNPRHLVRRRGQEARLRCSPMKGHSHVYWYRQLPEEGLKFMVYLQKENIIDESGMPKERFSAEFPKEGPSILRIQQVVRGDSAAYFCASSPGPPDEQYFGPGTRLTVT.

The V and J genes are TRBV6-4 and TRBJ2-3; 12 bases line up with TRBD1. From germline, CDR1 is MRHNA and CDR2 SNTAGT. There are 15 residues in the CDR3. Trimming at V came to 5 bases and at J to 4 bases, leaving 4 bases not matched to a gene. The CDR3 is CASSRDRGRSDTQYF. For the CDR3, the DNA is TGTGCCAGCAGTCGGGACAGGGGGCGCTCAGATACGCAGTATTTT.

The chain couples TRBV5-1 to TRBJ2-1, with 8 nucleotides matching TRBD1. Germline assignment: CDR1 SGHRS and CDR2 YFSETQ. J was trimmed by 5 bases and V by 0 bases; bases with no gene match: 7. The CDR3 loop spans 16 amino acids. The CDR3, as DNA: TGCGCCAGCAGCTTGGCCGGCCCGGGACAGGACAATGAGCAGTTCTTC. It yields the protein CASSLAGPGQDNEQFF.

This chain's CDR3 is CASSLAGASYNEQFF. In DNA, the CDR3 is TGTGCCAGCAGTCTAGCGGGAGCCTCCTACAATGAGCAGTTCTTC. The chain combines TRBV6-2 or TRBV6-3 with TRBJ2-1; 10 bases agree with TRBD2. Germline V gene data show CDR1 as MNHEY and CDR2 as SVGEGT. Losses at the gene ends were 5 bases for V and 0 bases for J; bases not matched to a gene: 1. This CDR3 is 15 amino acids long.

J is TRBJ2-7 and V is TRBV5-5; TRBD2 is a possible D gene (6 bases). The germline V and J ends were trimmed by 2 bases and 5 bases, with 14 bases remaining between them. CDR1 and CDR2 (germline): SGHKS, YYEKEE (reference sequence). This CDR3 region has 14 residues. CDR3 sequence (DNA): TGTGCCAGCAGCTTCAACCTCGCGGGGAACGAGCAGTACTTC. Its translation: CASSFNLAGNEQYF.

This clone was recorded only once. This chain links TRBV6-5 with TRBJ2-6; D unclear. The CDR3 is made up of 15 amino acids. V lost 0 bases and J 6 bases, leaving 9 bases between the germline ends. Looked up from germline, CDR1 is MNHEY and CDR2 is SVGAGI. CDR3 bases: TGTGCCAGCAGTTACTCGATCCAGGCGGCCAACGTCCTGACTTTC. Protein product: CASSYSIQAANVLTF.

The chain is built from TRBV19 and TRBJ2-3; TRBD1 matches at 8 bases. CDR1 and CDR2 (germline): LNHDA, SQIVND (reference sequence). V was pared by 6 bases and J by 3 bases, with 8 bases of the junction left unmatched. The CDR3 consists of 15 residues. CDR3 in DNA: TGTGCCAGTAGACCACAGGGGGATGGGACAGATACGCAGTATTTT. It is translated as CASRPQGDGTDTQYF.

A few counts support this clone. Written as DNA, the CDR3 is TGTGCCATCAGTGTACTGGAGGGAGTAACGGGAGATAGTGTGAATACGCAGTATTTT. Translation: CAISVLEGVTGDSVNTQYF. The chain is built from TRBV10-3 and TRBJ2-3; D may be TRBD2 (6 bases). Germline-derived CDR1 and CDR2 are ENHRY and SYGVKD. The CDR3 has 19 amino acids. Trimming left V 4 bases short and J 7 bases short, with 30 bases between.

This rearrangement joins TRBV5-1 to TRBJ2-3; weak D call: TRBD2 (6 bases). The V and J ends lost 3 bases and 0 bases respectively, with 17 bases between them. CDR1 and CDR2 (germline): SGHRS, YFSETQ. The CDR3 spans 17 residues. CDR3 nucleotides: TGCGCCAGCAGCTGGAGTGGGACTGCCGCTAGCACAGATACGCAGTATTTT. It yields the protein CASSWSGTAASTDTQYF.

This clone has only one observation. The chain uses TRBV7-2 and TRBJ2-3; maybe TRBD2 (5 bases). Between the trimmed V and J ends, which lost 3 bases and 4 bases, there was a span of 11 bases. This CDR3 has 14 residues. CDR1 and CDR2 (germline): SGHTA, FQGNSA. CDR3 amino acids: CASSFRGSADTQYF. The CDR3 DNA follows: TGTGCCAGCAGCTTTCGGGGTAGTGCAGATACGCAGTATTTT. Using reference TRBV7-2 and TRBJ2-3 for the parts outside the CDR3, the full variable domain is GAGVSQSPSNKVTEKGKDVELRCDPISGHTALYWYRQSLGQGLEFLIYFQGNSAPDKSGLPSDRFSAERTGGSVSTLTIQRTQQEDSAVYLCASSFRGSADTQYFGPGTRLTVL.

This clone has a single count. The rearrangement uses TRBV4-2 and TRBJ2-1; 9 nucleotides align to TRBD2. Germline values: CDR1 LGHNA, CDR2 YNFKEQ. The length of the CDR3 is 17 residues. Unmatched junction bases numbered 10, after V lost 0 bases and J lost 7 bases. CDR3 DNA sequence: TGTGCCAGCAGCCAAGATAAGCAACTAGCGGGCTTTAATGAGCAGTTCTTC. It is translated as CASSQDKQLAGFNEQFF.

The rearrangement uses TRBV7-8 and TRBJ2-4; TRBD1 is a possible D gene (5 bases). The germline V gene encodes CDR1 SGHVS and CDR2 FQNEAQ. The ends were cut back, 1 base at V and 3 bases at J, with 16 bases in the middle. The CDR3 runs to 17 residues. The CDR3 bases are TGTGCCAGCAGCTTAGTTGCAGGGCCTGGAGTCAAAAACATTCAGTACTTC. It codes for CASSLVAGPGVKNIQYF.

The chain joins TRBV19 to TRBJ1-5; D is perhaps TRBD1 (5 bases). V shed 5 bases and J shed 3 bases, with 8 bases lying between them. Germline assignment: CDR1 LNHDA and CDR2 SQIVND (reference sequence). The CDR3 runs to 13 residues. CDR3 DNA: TGTGCCAGTAGTGCGACAGTCAATCAGCCCCAGCATTTT. Amino acid sequence: CASSATVNQPQHF.

This clone was seen only a few times. This chain connects TRBV28 to TRBJ1-4; no reliable D call. The length of the CDR3 is 15 residues. Germline assignment: CDR1 MDHEN and CDR2 SYDVKM. Trimming shortened V by 4 bases and J by 5 bases, and 14 bases separated the two germline ends. The CDR3 loop is CASSSGWSHNEKLFF. For the CDR3, the DNA is TGTGCCAGCAGTTCCGGTTGGAGTCACAATGAAAAACTGTTTTTT.

The rearrangement joins TRBV5-1 to TRBJ2-3, with D possibly matching TRBD1 (6 bases). The CDR3 is 16 residues long. V gave up 0 bases and J gave up 2 bases, with 13 bases separating them. Germline CDR1 and CDR2: SGHRS and YFSETQ. Here the CDR3 reads CASSLGTDTNTDTQYF. The CDR3 region has the DNA TGCGCCAGCAGCTTGGGGACAGATACCAACACAGATACGCAGTATTTT.

The chain combines TRBV7-3 with TRBJ2-1; 7 nucleotides align to TRBD2. The germline V gene encodes CDR1 SGHTA and CDR2 FQGTGA. The CDR3 is made up of 17 amino acids. The junction had 9 bases not matched to a gene; V was cut back by 2 bases and J by 2 bases. The CDR3 DNA reads as TGTGCCAGCAGCTTAGCGGGAGACGGGGTAACCTACAATGAGCAGTTCTTC. Translated: CASSLAGDGVTYNEQFF.